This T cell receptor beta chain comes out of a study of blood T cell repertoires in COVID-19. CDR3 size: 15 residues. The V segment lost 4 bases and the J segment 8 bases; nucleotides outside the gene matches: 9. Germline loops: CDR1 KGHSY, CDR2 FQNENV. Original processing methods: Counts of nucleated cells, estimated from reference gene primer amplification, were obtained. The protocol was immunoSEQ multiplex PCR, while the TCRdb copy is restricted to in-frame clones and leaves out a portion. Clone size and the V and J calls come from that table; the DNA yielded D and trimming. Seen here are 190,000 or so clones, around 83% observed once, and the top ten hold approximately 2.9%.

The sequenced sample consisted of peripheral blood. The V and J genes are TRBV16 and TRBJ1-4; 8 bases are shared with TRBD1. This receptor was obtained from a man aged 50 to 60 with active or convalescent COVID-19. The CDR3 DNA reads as TGTGCCAGCAGCCGGAGGACAGGGATTAACGAAAAACTGTTTTTT. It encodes CASSRRTGINEKLFF.